Below, 13 T cell receptor beta chains from the same sample are listed, as sequenced in a study of T cells after yellow fever vaccination. Each CDR3 protein is one row after TCRdb ran MiXCR on the 5' RACE reads. This table holds around 350,000 distinct CDR3 sequences, 9.5% to 13% found once. Source: PBMCs, taken on the day of the first yellow fever vaccination. These receptors all stem from a man between 18 and 35 years old who received the YFV17D yellow fever vaccine.

J is TRBJ2-1 and V is TRBV9, with TRBD2 identical over 8 bases. Per germline, CDR1 SGDLS and CDR2 YYNGEE. This CDR3 spans 15 amino acids. Germline trimming cut 2 bases from V and 4 bases from J; bases unmatched to any gene: 5. CDR3 region: CASSVRTSLYNEQFF. The DNA for the CDR3 is TGTGCCAGCAGCGTTCGGACTAGCTTGTACAATGAGCAGTTCTTC.

This clonotype was picked up a small number of times. The chain carries TRBV6-2 or TRBV6-3 and TRBJ2-3, with no clear D. The CDR3 extends over 12 amino acids. Trimming left V 6 bases short and J 4 bases short, with 8 bases between. Germline CDR1 reads MNHEY; CDR2 reads SVGEGT. The CDR3 nucleotides read TGTGCCAGCAGCCACGGCCCAGATACGCAGTATTTT. Its translation is CASSHGPDTQYF.

The chain joins TRBV5-4 to TRBJ2-2; possibly TRBD1 for D (8 bases). CDR1 and CDR2 (germline): SGHNT, YYREEE (reference sequence). The CDR3 has 17 amino acids. V shed 3 bases and J shed 5 bases, with 20 bases lying between them. This chain's CDR3 is CASSSQGAIGRTGELFF. The CDR3 nucleotides read TGTGCCAGCAGCTCTCAGGGGGCCATCGGGAGGACCGGGGAGCTGTTTTTT. Full variable domain (rest looked up from reference TRBV5-4 and TRBJ2-2): ETGVTQSPTHLIKTRGQQVTLRCSSQSGHNTVSWYQQALGQGPQFIFQYYREEENGRGNFPPRFSGLQFPNYSSELNVNALELDDSALYLCASSSQGAIGRTGELFFGEGSRLTVL.

The chain's CDR3 is CASSQERGGPLSDEQFF. As DNA, the CDR3 is TGCGCCAGCAGCCAAGAACGAGGGGGTCCCCTGTCAGATGAGCAGTTCTTC. The chain combines TRBV4-3 with TRBJ2-1; D perhaps matches TRBD1 (6 bases). The CDR3 is 17 residues long. Germline V gene sequence: CDR1 LGHNA, CDR2 YSLEER. Deletions cut 0 bases from V and 8 bases from J, with 20 bases between.

This clonotype was seen a few times. This chain joins TRBV12-3 or TRBV12-4 and TRBJ2-6; D remains ambiguous. This CDR3 has 16 amino acids. Trimming removed 4 bases at V and 4 bases at J, with 14 bases between. The chain's CDR3 is CASSSALVEGANVLTF. Written as DNA, the CDR3 is TGTGCCAGCAGTTCGGCCCTCGTGGAAGGGGCCAACGTCCTGACTTTC.

In this sample, this clonotype turned up many times. The DNA for the CDR3 is TGTGCCACCAAGGTCATCAGGGACGATGAAAAACTGTTTTTT. Protein product: CATKVIRDDEKLFF. V and J are TRBV6-5 and TRBJ1-4; possible D gene TRBD1, 5 bases. Per the germline V gene, CDR1 is MNHEY and CDR2 is SVGAGI. The V end lost 10 bases, the J end lost 6 bases, and 18 bases lay between the germline ends. This CDR3 comprises 14 residues.

This clonotype was counted many times. The chain recombines TRBV29-1 with TRBJ2-1; D call uncertain. The germline V gene has CDR1 SQVTM and CDR2 ANQGSEA. The V end lost 1 base, the J end lost 10 bases, and 11 bases lay between the germline ends. This CDR3 is 12 amino acids long. The CDR3 sequence: CSVEALGAEQFF. As DNA, the CDR3 is TGCAGCGTTGAAGCCCTCGGCGCCGAGCAGTTCTTC.

This clonotype was observed many times. CDR3 nucleotide sequence: TGTGCCAGCAGTTTGGCGGGGGGGCCCAATGAGCAGTTCTTC. Protein product: CASSLAGGPNEQFF. This rearrangement joins TRBV12-3 or TRBV12-4 to TRBJ2-1; TRBD2 matches 9 bases. There are 14 residues in the CDR3. V was pared by 3 bases and J by 6 bases, with 3 bases of the junction left unmatched.

This clonotype appeared a few times. The V and J genes are TRBV5-6 and TRBJ2-5; D may be TRBD1 or TRBD2 (6 bases each). CDR1 and CDR2 (germline): SGHDT, YYEEEE. V lost 4 bases, J lost 1 base, and 20 bases lay in between. The CDR3 sequence is 17 residues long. CDR3 sequence: CASSLKGGGSIQETQYF. The DNA of the CDR3 is TGTGCCAGCAGCCTAAAGGGGGGTGGATCCATCCAAGAGACCCAGTACTTC.

This clonotype has a handful of counts. The rearrangement links TRBV5-8 to TRBJ2-2; D gene unclear. The CDR3 extends over 16 amino acids. Germline assignment: CDR1 SGHTS and CDR2 YDEGEE. With 0 bases removed from V and 0 bases from J, the gap between germline ends came to 9 bases. The CDR3 bases are TGTGCCAGCAGCTTGGCGCCTAGGACGAACACCGGGGAGCTGTTTTTT. It is translated as CASSLAPRTNTGELFF.

The chain employs TRBV5-4 and TRBJ2-3; 11 bases match TRBD2. The CDR3 is 14 amino acids. In germline, CDR1 is SGHNT, CDR2 YYREEE (reference sequence). J was trimmed by 9 bases and V by 9 bases; bases with no gene match: 12. CDR3 coding DNA: TGTGCCACCAGACCCGGGACTAGCGGTGAAACGCAGTATTTT. Amino acid sequence: CATRPGTSGETQYF.

The chain's CDR3 is CASSQVGSRTLLQFF. The CDR3 nucleotides read TGCGCCAGCAGCCAAGTAGGTTCTAGGACTCTTCTCCAGTTCTTC. The chain is built from TRBV4-1 and TRBJ2-1; weak D call: TRBD2 (5 bases). This CDR3 contains 15 residues. CDR1 and CDR2 (germline): MGHRA, YSYEKL. Trimming left V 1 base short and J 13 bases short, with 20 bases between.

This clonotype has just a few counts. The chain recombines TRBV27 with TRBJ1-2; TRBD1 might be the D (6 bases). The CDR3 runs 15 residues. V was pared by 6 bases and J by 4 bases, with 18 bases between. The germline gives CDR1 MNHEY, CDR2 SMNVEV (reference sequence). CDR3 amino acids: CASSLMGAPLYGYTF. The CDR3 region has the DNA TGTGCCAGCAGCCTTATGGGGGCTCCACTCTATGGCTACACCTTC.